Listed below are T cell receptor beta chains from one sample, sequenced in a study of blood T cell repertoires in COVID-19. The table came from immunoSEQ multiplex PCR; TCRdb's copy has only in-frame clones and leaves some out. Found here are about 69,000 clones, 90% of them singletons; the top ten hold under 6.5%. Sequencing input: peripheral blood. The receptors shown here come from a woman aged 18-30 years with acute or convalescent COVID-19. Each CDR3 is given with its conserved first and last residue. A D gene is named only where the DNA matches it firmly. Rows give clone size only sometimes, using once, few, many, or a class for an expanded clone.

clone size	D gene	V gene	J gene	CDR3 length	CDR3 protein	CDR3 DNA
NA	TRBD1	TRBV2	TRBJ1-1	15	CASSAPGQGRTEAFF	TGTGCCAGCAGCGCCCCGGGACAGGGAAGGACTGAAGCTTTCTTT
NA	TRBD1	TRBV28	TRBJ2-7	14	CASRPGTGSYEQYF	TGTGCCAGCAGACCCGGGACAGGGTCCTACGAGCAGTACTTC
NA	TRBD1	TRBV5-1	TRBJ2-3	14	CASSLDRGKGTQYF	TGCGCCAGCAGCTTGGACAGGGGAAAGGGTACGCAGTATTTT
once	NA	TRBV7-5	TRBJ2-7	16	CARSLGDRACSYEQYF	TGTGCCAGAAGCTTAGGGGACAGAGCTTGCTCCTACGAGCAGTACTTC
NA	NA	TRBV7-9	TRBJ2-6	15	CASRSGASGANVLTF	TGTGCCAGCAGGTCAGGCGCTTCTGGGGCCAACGTCCTGACTTTC
NA	TRBD1	TRBV11-2	TRBJ1-2	15	CASSPRGTGGEGYTF	TGTGCCAGCAGCCCCAGGGGGACAGGGGGCGAAGGCTACACCTTC
NA	NA	TRBV3-1/TRBV3-2	TRBJ1-1	15	CASSPAGRMNTEAFF	TGTGCCAGCAGCCCAGCGGGCAGGATGAACACTGAAGCTTTCTTT
NA	NA	TRBV19	TRBJ2-1	14	CASSIGPGGNEQFF	TGTGCCAGTAGTATTGGGCCAGGGGGGAATGAGCAGTTCTTC
NA	NA	TRBV11-2	TRBJ1-1	13	CASRETANTEAFF	TGTGCCAGCCGAGAGACAGCAAACACTGAAGCTTTCTTT
once	TRBD1	TRBV6-1	TRBJ1-5	17	CASSEALRGQLNQPQHF	TGTGCCAGCAGTGAAGCCCTCCGGGGACAGCTCAATCAGCCCCAGCATTTT
NA	TRBD1	TRBV28	TRBJ2-3	15	CASGPPGTGRRTQYF	TGTGCCAGCGGCCCCCCGGGGACAGGGAGACGAACGCAGTATTTT
NA	TRBD1	TRBV2	TRBJ1-6	14	CASRTGGRNSPLHF	TGTGCCAGCAGAACAGGGGGCAGGAATTCACCCCTCCACTTT
NA	NA	TRBV29-1	TRBJ2-1	14	CSLTGPRGWNEQFF	TGCAGCTTGACGGGACCCAGGGGTTGGAATGAGCAGTTCTTC
NA	TRBD1	TRBV7-2	TRBJ2-7	15	CASTLTQGPSYEQYF	TGTGCCAGCACCTTGACACAGGGGCCTTCCTACGAGCAGTACTTC
NA	NA	TRBV7-2	TRBJ1-6	14	CASSLALANSPLHF	TGTGCCAGCAGCTTAGCGCTAGCTAATTCACCCCTCCACTTT
NA	NA	TRBV6-6	TRBJ1-3	16	CASSRTGQNSGNTIYF	TGTGCCAGCAGTCGAACGGGACAAAACTCTGGAAACACCATATATTTT
few	TRBD1	TRBV2	TRBJ1-2	13	CASRSQGAQGYTF	TGTGCCAGCAGATCACAGGGGGCTCAGGGCTACACCTTC
NA	NA	TRBV19	TRBJ2-2	15	CASSISQGGTGELFF	TGTGCCAGTAGTATTTCCCAGGGGGGCACCGGGGAGCTGTTTTTT
NA	NA	TRBV4-1	TRBJ1-5	14	CASSQDSGVWPQHF	TGCGCCAGCAGCCAAGATTCAGGGGTGTGGCCCCAGCATTTT
NA	NA	TRBV7-9	TRBJ2-3	14	CASSLDTYTDTQYF	TGTGCCAGCAGCTTGGACACCTACACAGATACGCAGTATTTT
NA	NA	TRBV28	TRBJ1-5	15	CASSLGGASNQPQHF	TGTGCCAGCAGTTTGGGGGGAGCAAGCAATCAGCCCCAGCATTTT
NA	NA	TRBV6-5	TRBJ2-3	14	CASSYKDPRDTQYF	TGTGCCAGCAGTTATAAAGACCCCAGGGATACGCAGTATTTT
NA	NA	TRBV19	TRBJ2-3	16	CASSIAGGSGTDTQYF	TGTGCCAGTAGTATAGCTGGGGGCAGCGGCACAGATACGCAGTATTTT
NA	TRBD1	TRBV25-1	TRBJ1-1	17	CASSGGQGALMNTEAFF	TGTGCCAGCAGTGGAGGACAGGGGGCCCTCATGAACACTGAAGCTTTCTTT
NA	TRBD1	TRBV28	TRBJ1-1	17	CASSLKLGQGASTEAFF	TGTGCCAGCAGTTTAAAGTTGGGACAGGGGGCGAGCACTGAAGCTTTCTTT
NA	NA	TRBV7-9	TRBJ1-1	14	CASSPRSGNTEAFF	TGTGCCAGCAGCCCGCGATCCGGGAACACTGAAGCTTTCTTT
once	NA	TRBV6-6	TRBJ2-1	14	CASSYPTQNNEQFF	TGTGCCAGCAGTTACCCCACACAAAACAATGAGCAGTTCTTC
NA	TRBD1	TRBV18	TRBJ2-6	17	CASSTGQDPSGANVLTF	TGTGCCAGCTCAACGGGACAGGACCCCTCTGGGGCCAACGTCCTGACTTTC
NA	TRBD1	TRBV27	TRBJ1-6	17	CASRDYSRTGANSPLHF	TGTGCCAGCAGGGACTATTCGCGGACAGGGGCTAATTCACCCCTCCACTTT